The source of this T cell receptor (beta chain) is a study of blood T cell repertoires in COVID-19 (dated by TCRdb to about 2020). Regarding the research as a whole: Samples from collaborators originated in the United States, Italy and Spain and spanned both the acute and convalescent phases of COVID-19. The repertoires were released in a freely available public database intended as a resource for research on the immune response to SARS-CoV-2. HLA class I and class II types, where available, came from metadata supplied by the sample provider rather than from assay-based typing. The sample metadata nearly always contained a de-identified subject ID, COVID-19 status, age in years and sex. The samples were drawn from the first 160 participants of the ongoing ImmuneRACE study and from over a thousand subjects provided by 6 global collaborators. Subjects who had been exposed to COVID-19, were actively infected with it, or had recovered from it provided the deeply sampled blood TCRbeta repertoires that made up the dataset. The prospective study material was composed of cDNA or gDNA derived from T cells, B-cell-depleted T cells, or PBMCs.

The CDR3 runs 14 amino acids, cysteine and phenylalanine included. Only the CDR3 DNA stays, 42 bases, in frame from base 1. The germline V gene gives CDR1 as KGHSH and CDR2 as LQKENI. V loses 0 bases of germline sequence and J loses 5 bases, and the interval between the two ends is 10 bases. To note about this clone: No antigen is known for it. No base qualities exist here, and no much larger clone lies one base off it.

The immunoSEQ Assay, a bias-controlled multiplex PCR, was used to amplify TCRbeta CDR3 regions from genomic DNA. The published analysis was carried out like this. The number of nucleated cells in each sample was estimated by amplification of reference gene primers within the assay. Sequence reads were collapsed and filtered to measure the absolute abundance of every unique TCRbeta CDR3 rearrangement. For each sample, productive Simpson clonality was calculated by taking the square root of Simpson's diversity index across productive rearrangements. Imported from immuneACCESS, the table was reduced by TCRdb to in-frame sequences with V and J called. These copies leave out some clones; in studies compared against another copy, an unresolved V gene accounts for under half, and the cause of the remainder is not known. The V and J calls and clone size are taken from that table; D and trimming were inferred from the DNA. In this sample the table shows roughly 260,000 clones, about 89% of which occur a single time. The ten largest clones add up to around 9.1% of the sample.

Another Seattle source contributed samples from volunteer blood donors who had recovered from COVID-19. Whole blood was collected in K2EDTA tubes by collaborating institutions according to the institutions' own protocols. Collaborator samples were shipped for TCRbeta analysis as frozen whole blood, isolated PBMCs, or DNA extracted from either sample type. The full study reports these points: How much clinical and demographic metadata was included differed by source and by participant, and the metadata was provided uncurated.

Source material: peripheral blood. The TCR sequence derives from a man in his forties who had recovered from COVID-19. The sequence is built from TRBV18 and TRBJ2-5; the D gene is perhaps TRBD2, on 6 matching bases. The nucleotide sequence is given as TGTGCCAGCTCACCACCGGGAGGCGTGGAGACCCAGTACTTC. Translated, this gives CASSPPGGVETQYF. With all but the CDR3 taken from the reference TRBV18 and TRBJ2-5 genes, the full variable domain is: NAGVMQNPRHLVRRRGQEARLRCSPMKGHSHVYWYRQLPEEGLKFMVYLQKENIIDESGMPKERFSAEFPKEGPSILRIQQVVRGDSAAYFCASSPPGGVETQYFGPGTRLLVL.